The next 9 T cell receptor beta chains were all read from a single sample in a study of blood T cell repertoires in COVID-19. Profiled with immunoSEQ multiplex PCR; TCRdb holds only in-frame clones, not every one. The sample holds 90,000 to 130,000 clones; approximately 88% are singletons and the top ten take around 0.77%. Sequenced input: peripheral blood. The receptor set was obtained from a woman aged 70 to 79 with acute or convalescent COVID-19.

This CDR3 reads CATLGDRTAYEQYF. CDR3 in DNA: TGTGCCACCTTGGGGGACAGGACGGCCTACGAGCAGTACTTC. The chain is built from TRBV24-1 and TRBJ2-7; the match to TRBD1 covers 8 bases. Germline CDR1 and CDR2: KGHDR and SFDVKD. The CDR3 is 14 amino acids. Trimming cost V 9 bases and J 2 bases; bases outside gene matches: 8.

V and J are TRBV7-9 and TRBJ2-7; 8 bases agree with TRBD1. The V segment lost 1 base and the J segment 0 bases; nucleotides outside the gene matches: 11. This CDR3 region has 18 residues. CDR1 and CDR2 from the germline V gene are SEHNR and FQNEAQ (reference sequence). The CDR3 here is CASSLGEPGGPHSYEQYF. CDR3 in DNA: TGTGCCAGCAGCTTAGGGGAACCAGGGGGCCCCCACTCCTACGAGCAGTACTTC.

This CDR3 is CASSLSKDTQYF. CDR3 DNA: TGTGCCAGCAGTTTATCTAAGGATACGCAGTATTTT. The gene calls are TRBV28 and TRBJ2-3; D call uncertain. This CDR3 contains 12 residues. Trimming stripped 1 base from V and 6 bases from J, with 5 bases between. In germline, CDR1 is MDHEN, CDR2 SYDVKM.

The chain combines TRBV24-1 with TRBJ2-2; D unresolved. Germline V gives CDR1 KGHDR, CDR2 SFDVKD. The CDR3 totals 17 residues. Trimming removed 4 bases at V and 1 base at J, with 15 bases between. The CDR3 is CATSDGFVTLNTGELFF. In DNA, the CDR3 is TGTGCCACCAGTGACGGATTCGTGACACTGAACACCGGGGAGCTGTTTTTT.

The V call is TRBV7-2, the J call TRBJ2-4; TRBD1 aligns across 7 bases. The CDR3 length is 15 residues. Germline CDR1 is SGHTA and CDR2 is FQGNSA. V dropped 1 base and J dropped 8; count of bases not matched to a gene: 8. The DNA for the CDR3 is TGTGCCAGCAGCTTAGGAGGGGGCGCTGGGGACATTCAGTACTTC. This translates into CASSLGGGAGDIQYF.

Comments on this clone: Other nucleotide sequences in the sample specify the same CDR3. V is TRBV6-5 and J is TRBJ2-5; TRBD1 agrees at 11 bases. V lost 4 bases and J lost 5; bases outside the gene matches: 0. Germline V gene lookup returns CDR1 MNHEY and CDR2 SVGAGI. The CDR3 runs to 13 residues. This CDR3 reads CASSWTGGETQYF. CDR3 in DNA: TGTGCCAGCAGTTGGACAGGGGGCGAGACCCAGTACTTC.

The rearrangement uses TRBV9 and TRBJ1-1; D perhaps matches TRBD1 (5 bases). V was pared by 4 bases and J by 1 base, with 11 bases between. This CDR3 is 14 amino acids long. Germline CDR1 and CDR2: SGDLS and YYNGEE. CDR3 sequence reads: CASSPGWRNTEAFF. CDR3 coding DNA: TGTGCCAGCAGCCCAGGGTGGAGGAACACTGAAGCTTTCTTT.

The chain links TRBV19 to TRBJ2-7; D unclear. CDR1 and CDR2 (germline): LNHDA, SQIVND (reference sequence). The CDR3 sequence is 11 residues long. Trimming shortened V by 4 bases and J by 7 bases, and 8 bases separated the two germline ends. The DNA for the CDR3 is TGTGCCAGTAGTAACGAGGCGGAGCAGTACTTC. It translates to CASSNEAEQYF.

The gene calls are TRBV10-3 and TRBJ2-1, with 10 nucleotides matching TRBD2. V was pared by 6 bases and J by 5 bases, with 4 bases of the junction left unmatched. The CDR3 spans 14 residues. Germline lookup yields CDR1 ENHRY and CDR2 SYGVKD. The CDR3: CAIRGLATNNEQFF. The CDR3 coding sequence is TGTGCCATCAGGGGACTAGCGACAAACAATGAGCAGTTCTTC.